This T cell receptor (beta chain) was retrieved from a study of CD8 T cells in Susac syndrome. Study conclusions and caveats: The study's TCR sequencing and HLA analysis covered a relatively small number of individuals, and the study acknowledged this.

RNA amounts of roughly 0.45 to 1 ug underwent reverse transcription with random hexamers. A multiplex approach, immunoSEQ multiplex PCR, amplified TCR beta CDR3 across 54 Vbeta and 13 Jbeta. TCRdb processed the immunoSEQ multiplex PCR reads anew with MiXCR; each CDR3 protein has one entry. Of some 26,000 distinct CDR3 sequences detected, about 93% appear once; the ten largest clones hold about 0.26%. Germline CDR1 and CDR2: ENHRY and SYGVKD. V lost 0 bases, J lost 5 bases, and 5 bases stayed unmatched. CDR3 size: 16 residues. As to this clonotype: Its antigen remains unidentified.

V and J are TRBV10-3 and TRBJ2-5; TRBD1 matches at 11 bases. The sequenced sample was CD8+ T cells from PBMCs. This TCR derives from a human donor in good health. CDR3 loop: CAISESEDRGPETQYF. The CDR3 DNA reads TGTGCCATCAGTGAGTCGGAGGACAGGGGGCCGGAGACCCAGTACTTC.